The sequence of this T cell receptor beta chain was determined in a study of T cell responses to AZD1222 COVID-19 vaccine. At the level of the study: Second-dose intervals of approximately 4 or approximately 12 weeks were pooled.

This clone was seen just once. The antigen is undetermined. Per germline, CDR1 MNHEY and CDR2 SMNVEV (reference sequence). With 7 bases clipped from V and 1 base from J, the junction kept 10 bases outside the gene matches. The CDR3 runs to 17 residues. Study findings and constraints: Repertoire sampling occurred only after the peak T cell response. As reported, nearly half of all spike-specific TCRs target variant regions that are unmutated. Donors were chiefly white British, with a greater number of females, and clonal diversity was perhaps underestimated.

Only in-frame clones appear in the TCRdb table, and some are missing; sequencing was by immunoSEQ multiplex PCR. There are about 140,000 clones in the sample; more than 90% occur only once, and roughly 5% lies in the top ten. This sequence joins TRBV27 and TRBJ1-6; TRBD1 agrees at 7 bases. This receptor was identified in an adult in good health. Sequenced material: peripheral blood, taken on day 0 of AZD1222 vaccination. The CDR3 reads CASTNRGSKSYNSPLHF. The CDR3 DNA is TGTGCCAGCACCAACAGGGGATCAAAGTCCTATAATTCACCCCTCCACTTT.